The 21 T cell receptor beta chains given below trace back to one sample, sequenced in a study of T cell changes during pregnancy in multiple sclerosis. Clones were read by immunoSEQ multiplex PCR, and TCRdb kept only the in-frame ones, dropping some. Among about 69,000 clones listed, 92% were seen once. Sample: peripheral blood, taken in the third trimester of pregnancy. The receptors were sampled from a female donor in good health, enrolled as a control in a pregnancy study.

The J gene is TRBJ2-4, the V gene TRBV19; maybe TRBD1 (5 bases). This CDR3 is built from 18 residues. Trimming pared 6 bases from V and 0 bases from J, leaving 21 bases between. CDR1 is LNHDA, CDR2 SQIVND, per germline (reference sequence). CDR3 nucleotide sequence: TGTGCCAGTAGCCGTGGGGCCCAACTTCGTTTAGCCAAAAACATTCAGTACTTC. Its protein product is CASSRGAQLRLAKNIQYF.

The chain employs TRBV5-6 and TRBJ1-2, with TRBD1 as a possible D gene (5 bases). CDR3 length equals 16 residues. The V gene's germline CDR1 is SGHDT and CDR2 YYEEEE. V was trimmed by 3 bases and J by 2 bases, leaving 17 bases between them. The CDR3 protein is CASSWYPDITNYGYTF. The CDR3 DNA follows: TGTGCCAGCAGCTGGTACCCGGACATCACAAACTATGGCTACACCTTC.

J is TRBJ2-3 and V is TRBV5-6; TRBD2 agrees at 7 bases. Per germline, CDR1 SGHDT and CDR2 YYEEEE. Trimming took 0 bases from V and 2 from J; bases not matched to a gene: 3. This CDR3 spans 15 amino acids. Here the CDR3 reads CASSLAGGLTDTQYF. The CDR3 DNA sequence: TGTGCCAGCAGCTTGGCGGGGGGACTCACAGATACGCAGTATTTT.

The chain uses TRBV5-1 and TRBJ2-7; the match to TRBD2 covers 8 bases. CDR1 is SGHRS, CDR2 YFSETQ, per germline. This CDR3 comprises 13 residues. The ends lost 5 bases at V and 3 bases at J; junction bases unmatched: 4. The CDR3, as DNA: TGCGCCAGCAGTGCCGGGACTAGCTACGAGCAGTACTTC. Translated: CASSAGTSYEQYF.

The chain links TRBV28 to TRBJ2-5; 7 positions agree with TRBD1. V trimming: 6 bases; J trimming: 5 bases; junction bases outside the gene matches: 6. CDR1 and CDR2 (germline): MDHEN, SYDVKM. The CDR3 covers 13 residues. The CDR3 protein is CASSRGGAETQYF. The CDR3 nucleotides read TGTGCCAGCAGCCGAGGGGGCGCGGAGACCCAGTACTTC.

This chain links TRBV28 with TRBJ2-4; D may be TRBD1 (6 bases). Germline CDR1 and CDR2: MDHEN and SYDVKM. This CDR3 contains 17 residues. Trimming left V 5 bases short and J 1 base short, with 18 bases between. The CDR3 coding sequence is TGTGCCAGCAGTCCGCCAGGGGTGGGGTATGCCAAAAACATTCAGTACTTC. Translated, it gives CASSPPGVGYAKNIQYF. The entire variable domain, with the rest obtained from reference TRBV28 and TRBJ2-4, is as follows: DVKVTQSSRYLVKRTGEKVFLECVQDMDHENMFWYRQDPGLGLRLIYFSYDVKMKEKGDIPEGYSVSREKKERFSLILESASTNQTSMYLCASSPPGVGYAKNIQYFGAGTRLSVL.

The chain links TRBV7-8 to TRBJ2-2, with D possibly being TRBD2 (8 bases). The CDR3 consists of 18 residues. Germline CDR1 reads SGHVS; CDR2 reads FQNEAQ. V lost 1 base to trimming and J lost 8 bases, with 23 bases between them. CDR3: CASSLGGGTVPTGGELFF. As DNA, the CDR3 is TGTGCCAGCAGCTTAGGCGGGGGGACAGTACCCACAGGGGGGGAGCTGTTTTTT. Supplemented by reference TRBV7-8 and TRBJ2-2, the full variable domain reads GAGVSQSPRYKVAKRGQDVALRCDPISGHVSLFWYQQALGQGPEFLTYFQNEAQLDKSGLPSDRFFAERPEGSVSTLKIQRTQQEDSAVYLCASSLGGGTVPTGGELFFGEGSRLTVL.

The CDR3 sequence is CASSYSIQGAPEAFF. CDR3 DNA sequence: TGTGCCAGCAGTTACTCGATTCAGGGGGCCCCTGAAGCTTTCTTT. The chain employs TRBV6-5 and TRBJ1-1; 8 nucleotides align to TRBD1. Per germline, CDR1 MNHEY and CDR2 SVGAGI. This CDR3 is 15 amino acids long. V shed 0 bases and J 6 bases; nucleotides not matched to a gene: 6.

The genes are TRBV5-1 and TRBJ2-1, with D possibly matching TRBD1 (5 bases). The V and J ends lost 0 bases and 6 bases respectively, with 16 bases between them. This CDR3 has 16 amino acids. Germline assignment: CDR1 SGHRS and CDR2 YFSETQ. CDR3 nucleotide sequence: TGCGCCAGCAGCTTGGAATCGTCAGGGCTGAGCAATGAGCAGTTCTTC. Translated, it gives CASSLESSGLSNEQFF.

The chain employs TRBV4-2 and TRBJ2-1; no definite D call. Trimming removed 3 bases from V and 5 bases from J, with 11 bases in between. Germline loops: CDR1 LGHNA, CDR2 YNFKEQ. There are 14 residues in the CDR3. The CDR3 protein is CASSQRLLDNEQFF. The CDR3, as DNA: TGTGCCAGCAGCCAGCGGTTGCTTGACAATGAGCAGTTCTTC.

V is TRBV4-1 and J is TRBJ2-4; the match to TRBD1 covers 7 bases. The CDR3 has 18 residues. In germline, CDR1 is MGHRA, CDR2 YSYEKL. V lost 8 bases, J lost 2 bases, and 18 bases stayed unmatched. The CDR3 here is CASRTLHQGDMSKNIQYF. The CDR3 nucleotides are TGCGCCAGCCGGACCCTACACCAGGGGGACATGTCCAAAAACATTCAGTACTTC.

The chain is built from TRBV7-9 and TRBJ2-2; D not resolved. The V and J ends lost 0 bases and 0 bases respectively, with 5 bases between them. Germline V CDR1 and CDR2: SEHNR, FQNEAQ (reference sequence). The length of the CDR3 is 15 residues. In DNA form, the CDR3 reads TGTGCCAGCAGCTTAGCAGCCGCGAACACCGGGGAGCTGTTTTTT. Its translation: CASSLAAANTGELFF.

The genes are TRBV19 and TRBJ1-2; D is ambiguous. Per the germline V gene, CDR1 is LNHDA and CDR2 is SQIVND (reference sequence). V was pared by 3 bases and J by 0 bases, with 5 bases between. The CDR3 has 13 residues. DNA for the CDR3: TGTGCCAGTAGTATTCTAACTAACTATGGCTACACCTTC. Protein product: CASSILTNYGYTF. The whole variable domain, remainder taken from reference TRBV19 and TRBJ1-2, is DGGITQSPKYLFRKEGQNVTLSCEQNLNHDAMYWYRQDPGQGLRLIYYSQIVNDFQKGDIAEGYSVSREKKESFPLTVTSAQKNPTAFYLCASSILTNYGYTFGSGTRLTVV.

This chain links TRBV7-2 with TRBJ2-1, with TRBD2 matching 12 bases. CDR1 SGHTA and CDR2 FQGNSA come from the germline V gene. V was clipped by 5 bases and J by 9 bases; unmatched bases: 8. The CDR3 sequence is 15 residues long. Here the CDR3 reads CASSVSSGGEREQFF. CDR3 nucleotides: TGTGCCAGCAGCGTGTCTAGCGGGGGGGAGCGTGAGCAGTTCTTC.

The chain uses TRBV20-1 and TRBJ1-2; no firm D call. CDR3 length: 11 amino acids. The V and J ends lost 3 bases and 9 bases respectively, with 11 bases between them. The germline CDR1 and CDR2 sequences are DFQATT and SNEGSKA (reference sequence). The CDR3 loop is CSASIEGSYTF. The CDR3, as DNA: TGCAGTGCTAGTATCGAGGGAAGCTACACCTTC.

This chain uses TRBV29-1 with TRBJ1-2; no firm D call. Trimming stripped 6 bases from V and 7 bases from J, with 12 bases between. Germline values: CDR1 SQVTM, CDR2 ANQGSEA. The CDR3 runs to 11 residues. CDR3 in DNA: TGCAGCGTCGATATTAGCGGTGGCTACACCTTC. This gives the protein CSVDISGGYTF.

The V call is TRBV6-5, the J call TRBJ1-2; a possible D gene is TRBD1 (5 bases). The CDR3 covers 12 residues. V lost 6 bases and J lost 3, with 8 bases in between. From germline, CDR1 is MNHEY and CDR2 SVGAGI. DNA of the CDR3: TGTGCCAGCAGGGGGGGGGACTATGGCTACACCTTC. Protein product: CASRGGDYGYTF.

The chain combines TRBV5-1 with TRBJ2-2, with D hard to call. This CDR3 is built from 15 residues. Per the germline V gene, CDR1 is SGHRS and CDR2 is YFSETQ. Trimming removed 4 bases from V and 0 bases from J, with 10 bases in between. The CDR3: CASSRAPTNTGELFF. The CDR3 nucleotides are TGCGCCAGCAGCCGAGCGCCAACGAACACCGGGGAGCTGTTTTTT.

For this clone: The same CDR3 also results from other DNA sequences found in this sample. The genes are TRBV7-2 and TRBJ2-3; 8 bases align to TRBD2. The length of the CDR3 is 15 residues. V lost 1 base to trimming and J lost 6 bases; unmatched junction nucleotides: 6. The V gene's germline CDR1 is SGHTA and CDR2 FQGNSA. As DNA, the CDR3 is TGTGCCAGCAGCTTAGTTGCGGGAGGAGGGGATACGCAGTATTTT. Translated, it gives CASSLVAGGGDTQYF.

The gene calls are TRBV4-2 and TRBJ1-1, with D possibly being TRBD1 (6 bases). Germline CDR1 is LGHNA and CDR2 is YNFKEQ. V lost 0 bases and J 3 bases, leaving 11 bases between the germline ends. The CDR3 extends over 15 amino acids. In DNA, the CDR3 is TGTGCCAGCAGCCAAGAAGGGGGAAGAGACACTGAAGCTTTCTTT. It yields the protein CASSQEGGRDTEAFF.

V gene TRBV4-1 combines with J gene TRBJ2-5, with 7 bases lining up with TRBD2. Germline CDR1 is MGHRA and CDR2 is YSYEKL. With 0 bases clipped from V and 5 bases from J, the junction kept 6 bases outside the gene matches. This CDR3 spans 15 amino acids. The CDR3 reads CASSQDPAGVETQYF. For the CDR3, the DNA is TGCGCCAGCAGCCAAGACCCGGCGGGAGTCGAGACCCAGTACTTC.